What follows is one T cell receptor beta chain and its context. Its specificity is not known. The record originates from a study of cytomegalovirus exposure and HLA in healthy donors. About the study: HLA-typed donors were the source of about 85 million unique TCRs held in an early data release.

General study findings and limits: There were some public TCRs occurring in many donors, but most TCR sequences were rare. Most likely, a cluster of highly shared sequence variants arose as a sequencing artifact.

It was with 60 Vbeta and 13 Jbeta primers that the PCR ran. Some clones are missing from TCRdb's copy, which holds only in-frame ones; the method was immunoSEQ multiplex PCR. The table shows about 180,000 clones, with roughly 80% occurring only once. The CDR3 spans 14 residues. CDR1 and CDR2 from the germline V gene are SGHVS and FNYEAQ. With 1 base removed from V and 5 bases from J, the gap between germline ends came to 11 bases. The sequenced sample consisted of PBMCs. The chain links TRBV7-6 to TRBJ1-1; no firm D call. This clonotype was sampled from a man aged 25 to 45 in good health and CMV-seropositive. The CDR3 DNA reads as TGTGCCAGCAGCTTAGGAGAGGGAAGGACTGAAGCTTTCTTT. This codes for CASSLGEGRTEAFF.